The source of this T cell receptor beta chain is a study of T-cell memory formation after mild COVID-19. V was shortened by 1 base and J by 5 bases, with 9 bases between the two germline ends. This CDR3 spans 14 amino acids. Germline V CDR1 and CDR2: LGHDT, YNNKEL (reference sequence). TCRdb redid the calling of the 5' RACE reads with MiXCR, one entry per CDR3 protein. Of about 240,000 distinct CDR3 sequences listed, roughly 10% are singletons. The sample holds one count of this clonotype. V gene TRBV3-1 combines with J gene TRBJ2-1; perhaps TRBD2 as D (5 bases). The source is a man aged 18 to 30 who had mild COVID-19 (a few samples of this study predate the infection). Cell type and time point are not known. Material for sequencing was PBMCs or a T cell subset sorted from them (not recorded which). CDR3 sequence reads: CASSQGRADNEQFF. CDR3 in DNA: TGTGCCAGCAGCCAAGGGCGGGCGGACAATGAGCAGTTCTTC.